This TCR beta chain was recovered during a study of PD-1 blockade in classical Hodgkin lymphoma. General study findings and limits: As was reported, newly diagnosed patients showed lower baseline TCR diversity than healthy donors did.

As for time point: newly diagnosed, previously untreated cHL patient sample. With magnetic negative selection, CD4+ T cells were purified from PBMCs that had been thawed. What served as comparison were PBMCs in newly diagnosed, untreated classical Hodgkin lymphoma. Assay: immunoSEQ multiplex PCR; the TCRdb copy retains only in-frame clones and omits some. This sample has over 25,000 clones, with 89% found just once. Points on this clone: Antigen unknown.

Germline CDR1 LNHDA, CDR2 SQIVND (reference sequence). This CDR3 region has 15 residues. Trimming at V came to 5 bases and at J to 4 bases, leaving 8 bases not matched to a gene. Sequences were obtained from CD4+ T cells from blood. The chain couples TRBV19 to TRBJ1-5, with 7 nucleotides matching TRBD1. The sequence came from a human donor with classical Hodgkin lymphoma. The CDR3 nucleotides read TGTGCCAGTAGTCCACAGGGGCCACTAAATCAGCCCCAGCATTTT. Encoded protein: CASSPQGPLNQPQHF.